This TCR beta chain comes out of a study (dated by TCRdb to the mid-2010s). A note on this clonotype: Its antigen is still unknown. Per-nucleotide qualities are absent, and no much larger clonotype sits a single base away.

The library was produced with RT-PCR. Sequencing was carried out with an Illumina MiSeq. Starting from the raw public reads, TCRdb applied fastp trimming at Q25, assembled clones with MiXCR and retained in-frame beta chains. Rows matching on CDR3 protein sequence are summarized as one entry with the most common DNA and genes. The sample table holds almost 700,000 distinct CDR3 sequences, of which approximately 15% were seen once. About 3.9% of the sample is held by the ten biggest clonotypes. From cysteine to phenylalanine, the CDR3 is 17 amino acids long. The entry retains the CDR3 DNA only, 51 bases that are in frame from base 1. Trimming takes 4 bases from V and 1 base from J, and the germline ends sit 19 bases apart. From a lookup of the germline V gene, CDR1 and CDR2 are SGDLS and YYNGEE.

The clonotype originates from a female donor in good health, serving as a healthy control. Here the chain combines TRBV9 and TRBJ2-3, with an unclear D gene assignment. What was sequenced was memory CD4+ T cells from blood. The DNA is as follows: TGTGCCAGCAGCCCATCCCCACCGAGTCGAGGCACAGATACGCAGTATTTT. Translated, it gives CASSPSPPSRGTDTQYF.